These 3 T cell receptor beta chains share one sample of origin, sequenced in a study of tumor and adjacent non-tumor tissue in lung cancer. Three rounds of nested PCR, following a modified ARM-PCR protocol, produced the TCRbeta library. TCRdb re-called the multiplex PCR reads with MiXCR, one entry per CDR3 protein. The sample lists about 81,000 distinct CDR3 sequences; over 60% were seen once. The template was RNA from unsorted bulk tissue. The sample taken for sequencing was lung tumor tissue. These receptors were taken from a woman in her thirties or forties with non-small cell lung cancer.

This sequence joins TRBV5-1 and TRBJ2-3, with 8 bases lining up with TRBD2. With 6 bases clipped from V and 3 bases from J, the junction kept 9 bases outside the gene matches. The CDR3 is made up of 15 amino acids. Germline CDR1 SGHRS, CDR2 YFSETQ. CDR3 sequence reads: CASNLIAGWTDTQYF. In DNA form, the CDR3 reads TGCGCCAGCAACCTGATAGCGGGATGGACAGATACGCAGTATTTT.

About this clonotype itself: The conserved phenylalanine or tryptophan is not found at the CDR3 terminus, so this likely reflects a read error. This chain connects TRBV11-2 to TRBJ2-1, with 10 bases matching TRBD2. This CDR3 region has 14 residues. V trimming: 7 bases; J trimming: 8 bases; junction bases outside the gene matches: 8. From germline, CDR1 is SGHAT and CDR2 FQNNGV. CDR3 DNA sequence: TGTGCCAGCACCTGGACTAGCGGAAACGATGAGCAGTTCCTC. It specifies CASTWTSGNDEQFL.

This rearrangement joins TRBV5-4 to TRBJ2-1; no clear D. The germline CDR1 and CDR2 sequences are SGHNT and YYREEE (reference sequence). The CDR3 extends over 13 amino acids. V was pared by 4 bases and J by 6 bases, with 11 bases between. CDR3 nucleotide sequence: TGTGCCAGCAGCCCTAGGGCTACCAATGAGCAGTTCTTC. Protein product: CASSPRATNEQFF.